The 15 T cell receptor beta chains below come from one sample, sequenced in a study of long-term antiretroviral therapy in people with HIV. Running of the v3.0 immunoSEQ assay took place at survey level. Produced via immunoSEQ multiplex PCR; TCRdb's table is partial and in-frame only. Here the sample spans about 25,000 clones, under 80% being singletons. This specimen was unsorted PBMCs, taken 0.5 years after starting antiretroviral therapy. These receptors were obtained from a woman between 35 and 50 years old with HIV.

The V gene is TRBV4-3, the J gene TRBJ1-2; D remains unclear. Germline CDR1 LGHNA, CDR2 YSLEER. Between the trimmed V and J ends, which lost 0 bases and 2 bases, there was a span of 13 bases. The CDR3 runs to 16 residues. The CDR3 reads CASSQEVKGWNYGYTF. DNA of the CDR3: TGCGCCAGCAGCCAAGAGGTGAAGGGTTGGAACTATGGCTACACCTTC.

The chain carries TRBV7-2 and TRBJ2-4; 9 bases fit TRBD1. The CDR3 sequence is 18 residues long. Germline lookup yields CDR1 SGHTA and CDR2 FQGNSA. V gave up 3 bases and J gave up 4 bases; unmatched junction bases: 13. This CDR3 reads CASSLSRDRVGGKNIQYF. The CDR3 bases are TGTGCCAGCAGCTTGTCCCGGGACAGGGTTGGAGGGAAAAACATTCAGTACTTC.

This chain joins TRBV7-9 and TRBJ2-3, with D unresolved. V was pared by 1 base and J by 1 base, with 0 bases between. The CDR3 runs to 12 residues. Germline CDR1 reads SEHNR; CDR2 reads FQNEAQ (reference sequence). CDR3 nucleotide sequence: TGTGCCAGCAGCTTAGGCACAGATACGCAGTATTTT. Protein sequence: CASSLGTDTQYF.

The chain uses TRBV7-2 and TRBJ2-2, with D tentatively TRBD2 (6 bases). This CDR3 region has 15 residues. CDR1 is SGHTA, CDR2 FQGNSA, per germline. Trimming took 5 bases from V and 1 from J, leaving 11 bases between them. The CDR3 DNA sequence: TGTGCCAGCAGCCAGACCGGGAGGAACACCGGGGAGCTGTTTTTT. Protein sequence: CASSQTGRNTGELFF. Variable domain in full (rest from reference TRBV7-2 and TRBJ2-2): GAGVSQSPSNKVTEKGKDVELRCDPISGHTALYWYRQSLGQGLEFLIYFQGNSAPDKSGLPSDRFSAERTGGSVSTLTIQRTQQEDSAVYLCASSQTGRNTGELFFGEGSRLTVL.

The chain's CDR3 is CASSLAPTGQGISEQYF. The CDR3 DNA sequence: TGTGCCAGCAGCTTGGCCCCGACGGGACAGGGTATCTCCGAGCAGTACTTC. The rearrangement joins TRBV5-5 to TRBJ2-7, with 9 positions matching TRBD1. The CDR3 extends over 17 amino acids. V shed 0 bases and J 6 bases; nucleotides not matched to a gene: 13. Germline CDR1 and CDR2: SGHKS and YYEKEE (reference sequence).

The J gene is TRBJ2-7, the V gene TRBV19; D possibly matches TRBD1 or TRBD2 (6 bases each). The V end was cut by 5 bases, the J end by 1 base, with 12 bases between. Per germline, CDR1 LNHDA and CDR2 SQIVND (reference sequence). There are 14 residues in the CDR3. The CDR3 loop reads CASSPGARSYEQYF. As DNA, the CDR3 is TGTGCCAGTAGTCCGGGGGCGCGGTCCTACGAGCAGTACTTC.

This chain links TRBV7-8 with TRBJ2-2, with 7 bases aligning to TRBD1. The CDR3 spans 15 residues. Germline CDR1 SGHVS, CDR2 FQNEAQ. V was clipped by 5 bases and J by 1 base; unmatched bases: 4. CDR3 coding DNA: TGTGCCAGCAGCGGACAGGCAGGGAACACCGGGGAGCTGTTTTTT. It yields the protein CASSGQAGNTGELFF.

This chain links TRBV20-1 with TRBJ1-1; 7 bases line up with TRBD1. V trimming: 8 bases; J trimming: 4 bases; junction bases outside the gene matches: 4. The CDR3 is 11 residues long. Germline V gene sequence: CDR1 DFQATT, CDR2 SNEGSKA (reference sequence). The CDR3 protein is CSPSGGTEAFF. DNA of the CDR3: TGCAGTCCTTCAGGGGGCACTGAAGCTTTCTTT.

V usage is TRBV7-2 and J usage is TRBJ1-1; possibly TRBD1 for D (6 bases). The CDR3 consists of 15 residues. Germline V gene sequence: CDR1 SGHTA, CDR2 FQGNSA. Deletions cut 3 bases from V and 0 bases from J, with 11 bases between. The chain's CDR3 is CASSFSGEMNTEAFF. CDR3 DNA sequence: TGTGCCAGCAGCTTTTCAGGGGAAATGAACACTGAAGCTTTCTTT.

This chain links TRBV30 with TRBJ2-3; either TRBD1 or TRBD2 may fit D (5 bases each). Trimming stripped 1 base from V and 2 bases from J, with 19 bases between. CDR1 is GTSNPN and CDR2 is SVGIG in the germline V gene (reference sequence). This CDR3 contains 17 residues. CDR3 sequence (DNA): TGTGCCTGGAGTGCCGACGGTATGGGACGATTCACAGATACGCAGTATTTT. It is translated as CAWSADGMGRFTDTQYF.

The chain couples TRBV30 to TRBJ2-3; 9 nucleotides match TRBD2. Germline V gene lookup returns CDR1 GTSNPN and CDR2 SVGIG (reference sequence). V shed 5 bases and J 3 bases; nucleotides not matched to a gene: 6. The CDR3 totals 14 residues. CDR3 in amino acids: CAWGGTSITDTQYF. The DNA of the CDR3 is TGTGCCTGGGGAGGGACTAGCATAACAGATACGCAGTATTTT.

V is TRBV6-5 and J is TRBJ1-1; D unresolved. This CDR3 is 14 amino acids long. The V gene's germline CDR1 is MNHEY and CDR2 SVGAGI. V shed 2 bases and J shed 1 base, with 8 bases lying between them. The DNA for the CDR3 is TGTGCCAGCAGTTACGCAAACAAGAACACTGAAGCTTTCTTT. Its translation is CASSYANKNTEAFF.

The chain is built from TRBV4-3 and TRBJ2-3; D possibly corresponds to TRBD2 (5 bases). The CDR3 sequence is 14 residues long. V lost 4 bases to trimming and J lost 2 bases, with 10 bases between them. Germline values: CDR1 LGHNA, CDR2 YSLEER. The CDR3 loop is CASSLQADTDTQYF. The CDR3 nucleotides read TGCGCCAGCAGCCTACAAGCGGACACAGATACGCAGTATTTT.

This clone was recorded a few times. The V gene is TRBV7-9, the J gene TRBJ2-5, with D tentatively TRBD2 (5 bases). The germline CDR1 and CDR2 sequences are SEHNR and FQNEAQ (reference sequence). The CDR3 runs to 15 residues. Trimming stripped 1 base from V and 5 bases from J, with 14 bases between. CDR3: CASSLGVRGDETQYF. CDR3 DNA: TGTGCCAGCAGCTTAGGGGTTCGGGGTGACGAGACCCAGTACTTC.

This chain uses TRBV18 with TRBJ1-5; no clear D. V gave up 3 bases and J gave up 4 bases, with 7 bases separating them. This CDR3 region has 13 residues. CDR1 and CDR2 (germline): KGHSH, LQKENI. CDR3 amino acids: CASSPQKNQPQHF. In DNA, the CDR3 is TGTGCCAGCTCACCTCAGAAAAATCAGCCCCAGCATTTT.